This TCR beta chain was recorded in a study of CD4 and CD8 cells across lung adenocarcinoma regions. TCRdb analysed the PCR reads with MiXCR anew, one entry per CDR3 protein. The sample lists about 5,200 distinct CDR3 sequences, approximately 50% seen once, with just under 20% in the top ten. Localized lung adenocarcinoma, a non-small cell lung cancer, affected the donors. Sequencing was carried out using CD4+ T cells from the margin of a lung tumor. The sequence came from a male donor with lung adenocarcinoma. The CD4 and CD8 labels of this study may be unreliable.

DNA of the CDR3: TGCGCCAGCAGTGTCGGGCAGGGGGACTATGGCTACACCTTC. Translated: CASSVGQGDYGYTF. The J gene is TRBJ1-2, the V gene TRBV5-1; 7 bases fit TRBD1. V lost 5 bases, J lost 3 bases, and 7 bases stayed unmatched. CDR1 SGHRS and CDR2 YFSETQ come from the germline V gene. This CDR3 contains 14 residues.